This entry concerns a single T cell receptor (beta chain). Its antigen is unknown. Amplification yielded TCR beta CDR3 regions, with RNA transcripts as the source. The TCR CDR3 was amplified in a first-round RT-PCR using the HTBI primer set. TCRdb processed the multiplex PCR reads anew with MiXCR; each CDR3 protein has one entry. The sample lists roughly 740,000 distinct CDR3 sequences, roughly 15% occurring once. These data originate in a study of T cells in Graves' hyperthyroidism and ophthalmopathy. Patients between 18 and 65 years old had hyperthyroidism, newly diagnosed and lasting under 2 months. The source of the PBMCs was 8 to 10 ml of fresh peripheral blood. The CDR3 sequence is 14 residues long. Germline CDR1 MNHNS, CDR2 SASEGT. The ends were cut back, 8 bases at V and 2 bases at J, with 13 bases in the middle. Study results and caveats: Most thyroid clonotypes expanded above 0.001 were also detected in blood.

The receptor was isolated from a man between 18 and 29 years old with Graves' hyperthyroidism. This chain connects TRBV6-1 to TRBJ1-5; D unresolved. Input material: blood. This CDR3 reads CASLRVFGNQPQHF. DNA for the CDR3: TGTGCCAGCCTCCGGGTTTTTGGCAATCAGCCCCAGCATTTT.